A single sample is the source of the 20 T cell receptor beta chains below, sequenced in a study of blood T cell repertoires in COVID-19. The repertoire was sequenced with immunoSEQ multiplex PCR; TCRdb's copy has only in-frame clones and lacks some. Counted here are about 200,000 clones, around 90% occurring once; the ten biggest clones make up around 2.4%. Material: PBMCs or T cells enriched from blood (not recorded which). These receptors were obtained from a woman in her thirties who had recovered from COVID-19.

This sequence joins TRBV7-2 and TRBJ2-1; D perhaps matches TRBD2 (7 bases). The ends were cut back, 7 bases at V and 0 bases at J, with 16 bases in the middle. CDR1 and CDR2 from the germline V gene are SGHTA and FQGNSA. The CDR3 totals 16 residues. The CDR3 nucleotides are TGTGCCAGCAATCTAGGGGGGGCAAGCTCCTACAATGAGCAGTTCTTC. Translating it yields CASNLGGASSYNEQFF.

This chain uses TRBV6-5 with TRBJ1-3; 7 nucleotides line up with TRBD1. CDR1 is MNHEY and CDR2 is SVGAGI in the germline V gene. J gave up 4 bases and V 0 bases, and 6 bases lay outside the gene matches. The CDR3 runs 16 residues. CDR3 protein: CASSYSGGTGGNTIYF. For the CDR3, the DNA is TGTGCCAGCAGTTACTCAGGGGGCACGGGAGGAAACACCATATATTTT.

This clone was detected many times. This sequence joins TRBV6-5 and TRBJ1-1; D is undetermined. V was shortened by 0 bases and J by 4 bases, with 12 bases between the two germline ends. Germline-derived CDR1 and CDR2 are MNHEY and SVGAGI. This CDR3 comprises 15 residues. This CDR3 reads CASSYSVDSATEAFF. The CDR3 DNA is TGTGCCAGCAGTTACTCAGTCGACTCTGCCACTGAAGCTTTCTTT.

This clone was observed once. The chain couples TRBV24-1 to TRBJ2-3, with unresolved D. V dropped 1 base and J dropped 3 bases, with 13 bases sitting between them. This CDR3 has 16 residues. The germline V gene has CDR1 KGHDR and CDR2 SFDVKD. CDR3 sequence reads: CATSDFLASGTDTQYF. The CDR3 DNA follows: TGTGCCACCAGTGATTTCTTGGCTTCGGGTACAGATACGCAGTATTTT.

Written as DNA, the CDR3 is TGTGCCAGCAGCTCCGTAGCGGGAGATGGCGAGCAGTACTTC. Protein product: CASSSVAGDGEQYF. The rearrangement links TRBV3-1 (or the pseudogene TRBV3-2) to TRBJ2-7, with TRBD2 matching over 9 bases. Germline V lookup: CDR1 LGHDT, CDR2 YNNKEL (reference sequence). The CDR3 runs to 14 residues. With 5 bases clipped from V and 6 bases from J, the junction kept 8 bases outside the gene matches.

The rearrangement joins TRBV27 to TRBJ2-3; TRBD2 matches 8 bases. The germline V gene encodes CDR1 MNHEY and CDR2 SMNVEV (reference sequence). V shed 3 bases and J 4 bases; nucleotides not matched to a gene: 6. The CDR3 is 15 residues long. CDR3 in amino acids: CASSLREVPADTQYF. In nucleotides, the CDR3 is TGTGCCAGCAGTTTGCGGGAGGTGCCCGCAGATACGCAGTATTTT.

The rearrangement uses TRBV12-5 and TRBJ2-5, with 10 bases identical to TRBD2. The CDR3 contains 15 residues. The germline CDR1 and CDR2 sequences are LGHNT and FRNRAP. Losses at the gene ends were 3 bases for V and 2 bases for J; bases not matched to a gene: 3. DNA for the CDR3: TGTGCTAGTGGTTTCCTAGCGGGGGATCAAGAGACCCAGTACTTC. Translation: CASGFLAGDQETQYF.

The V and J genes are TRBV4-1 and TRBJ1-1; TRBD1 agrees at 7 bases. V shed 7 bases and J 5 bases; nucleotides not matched to a gene: 13. The CDR3 is made up of 15 amino acids. Germline V gives CDR1 MGHRA, CDR2 YSYEKL. In DNA form, the CDR3 reads TGCGCCAGCACTAGAGGGGGCGCGAGTTGGACTGAAGCTTTCTTT. It encodes CASTRGGASWTEAFF.

CDR3 nucleotides: TGTGCCAGCAGCTTGACAGCCCAAAGCTCCTATAATTCACCCCTCCACTTT. Translated: CASSLTAQSSYNSPLHF. The chain couples TRBV11-2 to TRBJ1-6; maybe TRBD1 (5 bases). The CDR3 spans 17 residues. Germline CDR1 reads SGHAT; CDR2 reads FQNNGV. V was clipped by 3 bases and J by 0 bases, with 12 bases between them.

The V and J genes are TRBV24-1 and TRBJ2-7, with 7 bases identical to TRBD1. CDR1 KGHDR and CDR2 SFDVKD come from the germline V gene. Germline trimming cut 3 bases from V and 6 bases from J; bases unmatched to any gene: 7. The CDR3 sequence is 14 residues long. The CDR3 loop is CATSDPSRGPEQYF. The CDR3 DNA reads as TGTGCCACCAGTGATCCCTCGAGGGGGCCCGAGCAGTACTTC.

The gene calls are TRBV7-9 and TRBJ1-2; D is ambiguous. CDR3 size: 12 residues. Deletions cut 10 bases from V and 7 bases from J, with 16 bases between. Germline CDR1 is SEHNR and CDR2 is FQNEAQ (reference sequence). This chain's CDR3 is CAIPDGVGGYTF. CDR3 DNA sequence: TGTGCCATCCCGGACGGGGTTGGTGGCTACACCTTC.

The chain is built from TRBV7-2 and TRBJ1-1, with 9 nucleotides matching TRBD1. The CDR3 runs 13 residues. CDR1 is SGHTA and CDR2 is FQGNSA in the germline V gene. Trimming cost V 6 bases and J 6 bases; bases outside gene matches: 5. CDR3 coding DNA: TGTGCCAGCAGGGCCACAGGGGGCTCTGAAGCTTTCTTT. Amino acids: CASRATGGSEAFF.

The rearrangement links TRBV13 to TRBJ1-6, with D uncertain. The CDR3 has 15 amino acids. V was clipped by 5 bases and J by 5 bases, with 13 bases between them. CDR1 PRHDT and CDR2 FYEKMQ come from the germline V gene (reference sequence). CDR3 coding DNA: TGTGCCAGCAGCCCCCGTCAGCTAGATAATTCACCCCTCCACTTT. Translation gives CASSPRQLDNSPLHF.

In DNA, the CDR3 is TGTGCCACCAGTCCGGACAGGGGGCAGGGTCAGCCCCAGCATTTT. Protein product: CATSPDRGQGQPQHF. This rearrangement joins TRBV15 to TRBJ1-5; 11 nucleotides match TRBD1. V shed 6 bases and J 6 bases; nucleotides not matched to a gene: 7. The CDR3 spans 15 residues. From germline, CDR1 is LNHNV and CDR2 YYDKDF (reference sequence).

The chain uses TRBV27 and TRBJ1-5, with D possibly being TRBD1 (5 bases). Germline CDR1 and CDR2: MNHEY and SMNVEV (reference sequence). With 6 bases removed from V and 3 bases from J, the gap between germline ends came to 15 bases. This CDR3 has 15 amino acids. In nucleotides, the CDR3 is TGTGCCAGCAGGGAGGGACTGACGTTCAATCAGCCCCAGCATTTT. As protein: CASREGLTFNQPQHF.

The rearrangement joins TRBV18 to TRBJ1-1; D may be TRBD1 (5 bases). This CDR3 region has 15 residues. Germline CDR1 KGHSH, CDR2 LQKENI. Trimming removed 0 bases from V and 6 bases from J, with 14 bases in between. The CDR3 reads CASSPPGGEGAEAFF. The CDR3 nucleotides read TGTGCCAGCTCACCACCTGGAGGGGAGGGTGCTGAAGCTTTCTTT. The full variable domain, in which reference TRBV18 and TRBJ1-1 provide the parts outside the CDR3, is NAGVMQNPRHLVRRRGQEARLRCSPMKGHSHVYWYRQLPEEGLKFMVYLQKENIIDESGMPKERFSAEFPKEGPSILRIQQVVRGDSAAYFCASSPPGGEGAEAFFGQGTRLTVV.

The DNA for the CDR3 is TGTGCCAGCAGGCCCAGGGTTTCTGGAAACACCATATATTTT. It translates to CASRPRVSGNTIYF. The rearrangement uses TRBV7-6 and TRBJ1-3; possibly TRBD1 for D (5 bases). Trimming shortened V by 6 bases and J by 1 base, and 10 bases separated the two germline ends. Germline values: CDR1 SGHVS, CDR2 FNYEAQ. CDR3 length: 14 amino acids.

The rearrangement joins TRBV25-1 to TRBJ1-5; possibly TRBD1 for D (5 bases). The germline gives CDR1 MGHDK, CDR2 SYGVNS. V was trimmed by 2 bases and J by 2 bases, leaving 10 bases between them. The CDR3 totals 15 residues. CDR3 DNA: TGTGCCAGCAGTGAAGGCGGGGCAGGCAATCAGCCCCAGCATTTT. Amino acids: CASSEGGAGNQPQHF.

The V call is TRBV2, the J call TRBJ2-2, with D perhaps TRBD2 (5 bases). Between the trimmed V and J ends, which lost 7 bases and 6 bases, there was a span of 18 bases. The CDR3 loop spans 15 amino acids. The germline V gene encodes CDR1 SNHLY and CDR2 FYNNEI. The CDR3 reads CASTGEGMKAGELFF. In DNA, the CDR3 is TGTGCCAGCACTGGAGAGGGTATGAAGGCCGGGGAGCTGTTTTTT.

The V call is TRBV20-1, the J call TRBJ2-7; tentative D call: TRBD2 (5 bases). V lost 3 bases and J 4 bases, leaving 16 bases between the germline ends. This CDR3 is 14 amino acids long. The germline gives CDR1 DFQATT, CDR2 SNEGSKA (reference sequence). The CDR3 protein is CSASAATSPYEQYF. In nucleotides, the CDR3 is TGCAGTGCTAGTGCCGCAACTAGTCCTTACGAGCAGTACTTC.